The 2 T cell receptor beta chains presented below share a single source sample, sequenced in a study of T cell repertoires in cytomegalovirus infection. For these TCRs, the target antigens are not known. Via MiXCR, TCRdb re-called the reads, giving one row per CDR3 protein. The sample lists fewer than 350,000 distinct CDR3 sequences, 25% to 35% occurring once. The sample here was cultured PBMCs, taken from culture after CMV antigen stimulation. These receptors all come from a human donor in good health (CMV status not recorded). Some clones in this sample may be carry-over from other donors' samples.

This clonotype has a handful of counts. The V gene is TRBV6-1, the J gene TRBJ1-4, with a possible D match to TRBD1 (5 bases). Trimming removed 10 bases at V and 8 bases at J, with 17 bases between. Germline-derived CDR1 and CDR2 are MNHNS and SASEGT. There are 13 residues in the CDR3. The CDR3 DNA reads TGTGCCATACAGACAGACGGGGGAGAAAAACTGTTTTTT. Its translation: CAIQTDGGEKLFF.

Ten or more counts support this clonotype. This rearrangement joins TRBV7-3 to TRBJ2-1; no clear D gene. Trimming shortened V by 5 bases and J by 8 bases, and 16 bases separated the two germline ends. The germline gives CDR1 SGHTA, CDR2 FQGTGA. This CDR3 comprises 14 residues. The CDR3 DNA is TGTGCCAGCAGCCGCGACGGGCGGTACGATGAGCAGTTCTTC. Amino acid sequence: CASSRDGRYDEQFF.